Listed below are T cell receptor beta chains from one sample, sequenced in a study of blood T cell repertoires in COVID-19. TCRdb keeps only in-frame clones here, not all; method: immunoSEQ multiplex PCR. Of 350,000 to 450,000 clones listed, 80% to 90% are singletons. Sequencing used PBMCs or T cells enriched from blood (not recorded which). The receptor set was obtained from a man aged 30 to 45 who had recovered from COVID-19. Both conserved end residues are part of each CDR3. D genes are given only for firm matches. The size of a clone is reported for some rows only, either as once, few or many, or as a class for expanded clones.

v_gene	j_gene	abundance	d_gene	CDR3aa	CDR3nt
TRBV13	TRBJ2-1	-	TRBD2	CASSLEAGRGQFF	TGTGCCAGCAGCTTAGAGGCAGGGAGGGGGCAGTTCTTC
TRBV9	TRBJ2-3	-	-	CASSVRGLGGSGTDTQYF	TGTGCCAGCAGCGTACGAGGTCTCGGGGGATCGGGCACAGATACGCAGTATTTT
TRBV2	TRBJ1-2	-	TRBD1	CASSLQGLDYGYTF	TGTGCCAGCAGCCTACAGGGGTTGGACTATGGCTACACCTTC
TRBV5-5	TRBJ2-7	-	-	CASSLGSGYEQYF	TGTGCCAGCAGCTTGGGTTCCGGTTACGAGCAGTACTTC
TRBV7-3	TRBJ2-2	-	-	CASSPGSSNTGELFF	TGTGCCAGCAGCCCCGGGTCTTCGAACACCGGGGAGCTGTTTTTT
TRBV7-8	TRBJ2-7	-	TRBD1	CASSSPGQTYEQYF	TGTGCCAGCAGCTCGCCGGGACAGACCTACGAGCAGTACTTC
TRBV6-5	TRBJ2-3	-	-	CASSYSGLRTDTQYF	TGTGCCAGCAGTTACTCGGGACTCCGCACAGATACGCAGTATTTT
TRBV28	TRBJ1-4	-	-	CASSTKDSGEKLFF	TGTGCCAGCAGTACAAAAGACTCGGGTGAAAAACTGTTTTTT
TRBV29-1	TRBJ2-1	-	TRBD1	CSVRDSSIYNEQFF	TGCAGCGTTCGGGACAGCAGCATTTACAATGAGCAGTTCTTC
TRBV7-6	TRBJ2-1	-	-	CASSGVGGAYNEQFF	TGTGCCAGCAGCGGGGTAGGGGGGGCCTACAATGAGCAGTTCTTC
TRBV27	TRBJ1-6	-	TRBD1	CASSLTGRNSPLHF	TGTGCCAGCAGCCTGACAGGGCGTAATTCACCCCTCCACTTT
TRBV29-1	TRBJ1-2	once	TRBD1	CSFHGTGLGYTF	TGCAGCTTCCACGGGACAGGGTTAGGCTACACCTTC
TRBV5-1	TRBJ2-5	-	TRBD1	CASSPTGVETQYF	TGCGCCAGCAGCCCGACAGGGGTAGAGACCCAGTACTTC
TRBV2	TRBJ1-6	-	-	CASQFESSYNSPLHF	TGTGCCAGCCAATTCGAGAGCTCCTATAATTCACCCCTCCACTTT
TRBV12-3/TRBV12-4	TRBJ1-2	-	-	CASSLSGARTF	TGTGCCAGCAGTTTGTCTGGAGCGCGCACCTTC
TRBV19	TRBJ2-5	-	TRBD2	CASSIRSSGQETQYF	TGTGCCAGTAGTATCCGCTCTAGCGGCCAAGAGACCCAGTACTTC
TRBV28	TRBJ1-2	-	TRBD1	CASSDPGQGFYGYTF	TGTGCCAGCAGTGATCCGGGACAGGGCTTCTATGGCTACACCTTC
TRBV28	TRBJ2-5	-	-	CASSSGQRIETQYF	TGTGCCAGCAGTTCCGGACAACGTATCGAGACCCAGTACTTC
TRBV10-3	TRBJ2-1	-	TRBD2	CAISESLGLANYNEQFF	TGTGCCATCAGTGAGTCGCTGGGACTAGCGAACTACAATGAGCAGTTCTTC
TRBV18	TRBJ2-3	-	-	CASSLRLTDTQYF	TGTGCCAGCTCATTGAGACTCACGGATACGCAGTATTTT